The rows below give T cell receptor beta chains drawn from one sample of a study of blood T cell repertoires in COVID-19. The data were produced by immunoSEQ multiplex PCR, yet TCRdb's version contains in-frame clones alone and is incomplete. In the table there are about 67,000 clones, about nine tenths of which are singletons. Sequenced: peripheral blood. These TCRs come from a man over 45 with active COVID-19. CDR3s include the opening cysteine and the closing phenylalanine or tryptophan. D genes are given only for firm matches. Clone size is not always given. Where it is, it says once, few, many or a class for expanded clones.

NA	TRBV9	TRBJ2-7	NA	TGTGCCAGCAGCGACCCGGACAGCCACGAGCAGTACTTC	CASSDPDSHEQYF
NA	TRBV27	TRBJ2-1	NA	TGTGCCAGCAGTGTACTGTGGGGCCACTACAATGAGCAGTTCTTC	CASSVLWGHYNEQFF
NA	TRBV12-3/TRBV12-4	TRBJ2-1	NA	TGTGCCAGCAGCCCACTAGCAAATGAGCAGTTCTTC	CASSPLANEQFF
NA	TRBV21-1	TRBJ2-3	NA	TGTGCCAGCGGGCGGGGCACAGATACGCAGTATTTT	CASGRGTDTQYF
NA	TRBV7-2	TRBJ2-5	NA	TGTGCCAGCAGCAGAGGGCTCGAGACCCAGTACTTC	CASSRGLETQYF
TRBD1	TRBV9	TRBJ1-1	NA	TGTGCCAGCAGCGCCGGAGGGTTCAGGGGGCGAGACACTGAAGCTTTCTTT	CASSAGGFRGRDTEAFF
TRBD1	TRBV5-1	TRBJ1-2	once	TGCGCCAGCAGCTTGGGACAGGGAAATGGATATGGCTACACCTTC	CASSLGQGNGYGYTF
NA	TRBV5-4	TRBJ1-6	NA	TGTGCCAGCAGCTCACCCCGTGGAGGGCCCAATTCACCCCTCCACTTT	CASSSPRGGPNSPLHF
TRBD1	TRBV27	TRBJ2-6	NA	TGTGCCAGCAAGGGGGCCGGTTTGAGCTCTGGGGCCAACGTCCTGACTTTC	CASKGAGLSSGANVLTF
NA	TRBV4-2	TRBJ2-7	NA	TGTGCCAGCAGCCAAGATCTCCTACCCTACGAGCAGTACTTC	CASSQDLLPYEQYF
TRBD1	TRBV28	TRBJ2-2	NA	TGTGCCAGCAGCGACCCCCGGACAGGGGCTTCGTCCGGGGAGCTGTTTTTT	CASSDPRTGASSGELFF
TRBD1	TRBV30	TRBJ1-5	NA	TGTGCCTGGACCCAGGGGGCAGGGGATCAGCCCCAGCATTTT	CAWTQGAGDQPQHF
NA	TRBV6-5	TRBJ2-7	NA	TGTGCCAGCAGGGCCCTAGGGGCTATTGTCTCCGAGCAGTACTTC	CASRALGAIVSEQYF
TRBD1	TRBV19	TRBJ2-1	NA	TGTGCCAGTAGTATCGGACAGGGATCATCCCGGTTCTTC	CASSIGQGSSRFF
NA	TRBV18	TRBJ2-2	few	TGTGCCAGCTCACTACAGGGTAGCACCGGGGAGCTGTTTTTT	CASSLQGSTGELFF
TRBD2	TRBV7-9	TRBJ2-3	NA	TGTGCCAGCAGCGCCACCCGGGGACTAGCGGGGGCAGATACGCAGTATTTT	CASSATRGLAGADTQYF
NA	TRBV5-1	TRBJ2-5	NA	TGCGCCAGCAGCTTGGGAGGGTCACAGACCCAGTACTTC	CASSLGGSQTQYF
NA	TRBV2	TRBJ2-2	NA	TGTGCCAGCACCCAGGGCGTCGGGGAGCTGTTTTTT	CASTQGVGELFF
TRBD1	TRBV28	TRBJ1-5	NA	TGTGCCAGCATCGGCAGGGGGCTTCAGCCCCAGCATTTT	CASIGRGLQPQHF
NA	TRBV2	TRBJ2-7	NA	TGTGCCAGCAGTTCTACCTTCCGATACGAGCAGTACTTC	CASSSTFRYEQYF
NA	TRBV11-2	TRBJ1-3	NA	TGTGCCAGCAGCTTAGTTAGAAACACCATATATTTT	CASSLVRNTIYF
TRBD2	TRBV19	TRBJ2-7	NA	TGTGCCAGTAGCGAGGCCGCTACCGGGACTATATTCTACGAGCAGTACTTC	CASSEAATGTIFYEQYF
NA	TRBV5-1	TRBJ2-3	NA	TGCGCCAGCAGCTTCACAGGGTTCCCAGATACGCAGTATTTT	CASSFTGFPDTQYF
NA	TRBV5-5	TRBJ2-5	NA	TGTGCCAGCAGCCTTGGACTGAGAGAGACCCAGTACTTC	CASSLGLRETQYF
TRBD2	TRBV28	TRBJ2-7	NA	TGTGCCACCCTTCAGATAGGCGGGGGGCAGTACTTC	CATLQIGGGQYF
NA	TRBV24-1	TRBJ2-1	NA	TGTGCCACCAGTGATGGGCAGACCTACAATGAGCAGTTCTTC	CATSDGQTYNEQFF
TRBD1	TRBV19	TRBJ2-1	NA	TGTGCCAGTAGTAGGTTAGACAGGGGCAATGAGCAGTTCTTC	CASSRLDRGNEQFF
TRBD2	TRBV2	TRBJ2-5	NA	TGTGCCAGCAGTGGTCTTAGCGGGAGGGATGAGGAGACCCAGTACTTC	CASSGLSGRDEETQYF
NA	TRBV4-1	TRBJ2-4	NA	TGCGCCAGCAGCCAAGATCGACCGGAAACTGCGACTCTAGCCAAAAACATTCAGTACTTC	CASSQDRPETATLAKNIQYF
NA	TRBV27	TRBJ2-2	NA	TGTGCCAGCAGTCACTGGACTGCCACCGGGGAGCTGTTTTTT	CASSHWTATGELFF
TRBD2	TRBV7-3	TRBJ2-1	NA	TGTGCCAGCAGCCGGACTAGCGGGAGCTGGGAGCAGTTCTTC	CASSRTSGSWEQFF